The sequence of this TCR beta chain was determined in a study of monozygotic twins with inflammatory bowel disease. Remarks on this clonotype: Its specificity is unknown.

Reprocessing the 5' RACE reads, TCRdb reports a single entry for every CDR3 protein and omits DNA. The sample table sets out under 200,000 distinct CDR3 sequences. Whole-study findings and limits: With inverse Simpson as the measure, TCRbeta diversity was lower in IBD patients than in healthy co-twins. IBD patients shared fewer clonotypes with others than healthy twins, especially with disease activity.

Germline values: CDR1 SGHNT, CDR2 YYREEE (reference sequence). CDR3 length: 13 amino acids. Sample: blood. This clonotype was sampled from a human donor with ulcerative colitis or Crohn's disease, or a healthy co-twin of an affected twin (not recorded which). The chain couples TRBV5-4 to TRBJ2-5; TCRdb proposes TRBD1, but this gene call is untestable without DNA. The CDR3 reads CASSLTPPETQYF.